The clone carrying this T cell receptor beta chain is categorized as medium-sized. Its antigen is not identified. The sample is drawn from a study of spatial heterogeneity in lung cancer. Study in general: As counted in raw reads, each unique TCR and UMI combination appeared more than ten times on average.

Unique molecular identifiers tagged every individual TCR cDNA molecule. TCRdb re-called the 5' RACE reads with MiXCR, one entry per CDR3 protein. This table has thousands of distinct CDR3 sequences, roughly a tenth appearing once. Points from the study as a whole: Counts that tracked tumor mutation counts were those of expanded intratumoral alpha and beta TCRs.

The CDR3 length is 15 residues. Germline V lookup: CDR1 SGHNT, CDR2 YENEEA. Trimming stripped 5 bases from V and 2 bases from J, with 12 bases between. Indicated time point: sample taken at primary tumor resection. A total of approximately 75 untreated early-stage non-small cell lung cancer patients served as donors. Whole RNA, isolated from tumor, nontumor lung or frozen PBMC, was sequenced without prior sorting. V gene TRBV11-3 combines with J gene TRBJ2-2, with D perhaps matching TRBD2 (6 bases). Sequencing used lung tumor tissue, obtained at surgery. The TCR comes from a female donor with early-stage non-small cell lung cancer. CDR3 protein: CASSGGATNTGELFF. The CDR3 nucleotides are TGTGCCAGCAGCGGCGGGGCTACCAACACCGGGGAGCTGTTTTTT.